A single sample gave rise to the 30 T cell receptor beta chains below, sequenced in a study of T cell repertoires in cytomegalovirus infection. From the reads, TCRdb called clonotypes with MiXCR, one entry per CDR3 protein. The sample carries tens of thousands of distinct CDR3 sequences, 35% to 50% recorded once. These receptors lack a known antigen. The input for sequencing was CD8+ T cells from cultured PBMCs, taken from culture after CMV antigen stimulation. These receptors were obtained from a human donor in good health (CMV status not recorded). Some clones in this sample may be carry-over from other donors' samples.

The sample holds a few counts of this clonotype. V usage is TRBV24-1 and J usage is TRBJ2-1; D is uncertain. CDR3 length: 17 amino acids. Trimming took 4 bases from V and 4 from J, leaving 19 bases between them. CDR1 is KGHDR, CDR2 SFDVKD, per germline. CDR3 sequence reads: CATSDAPGSTSYNEQFF. CDR3 coding DNA: TGTGCCACCAGTGACGCCCCCGGTTCCACCTCTTACAATGAGCAGTTCTTC.

This clonotype was counted a single time. The chain links TRBV2 to TRBJ2-2; D is ambiguous. The CDR3 contains 14 residues. V lost 6 bases and J 1 base, leaving 9 bases between the germline ends. Germline V gene data show CDR1 as SNHLY and CDR2 as FYNNEI. In DNA, the CDR3 is TGTGCCAGCAGAGTTCCAGAGAACACCGGGGAGCTGTTTTTT. Residues: CASRVPENTGELFF. The entire variable domain, with the rest obtained from reference TRBV2 and TRBJ2-2, is as follows: EPEVTQTPSHQVTQMGQEVILRCVPISNHLYFYWYRQILGQKVEFLVSFYNNEISEKSEIFDDQFSVERPDGSNFTLKIRSTKLEDSAMYFCASRVPENTGELFFGEGSRLTVL.

The CDR3 loop reads CASLGTGSNYGYTF. CDR3 DNA: TGTGCCAGTCTCGGGACAGGATCTAACTATGGCTACACCTTC. The chain is built from TRBV6-1 and TRBJ1-2, with 8 bases aligning to TRBD1. Germline values: CDR1 MNHNS, CDR2 SASEGT. There are 14 residues in the CDR3. Trimming removed 9 bases from V and 0 bases from J; junction bases left unmatched: 6.

The rearrangement joins TRBV20-1 to TRBJ2-5; D not resolved. The CDR3 covers 19 residues. The germline CDR1 and CDR2 sequences are DFQATT and SNEGSKA (reference sequence). Trimming cost V 1 base and J 1 base, with 25 bases left between them. Here the CDR3 reads CSARVGSPVLDRTQETQYF. CDR3 nucleotide sequence: TGCAGTGCTAGAGTGGGCAGCCCTGTGCTGGATCGAACCCAAGAGACCCAGTACTTC.

V usage is TRBV9 and J usage is TRBJ1-3; a weak D match, TRBD1 (5 bases). The CDR3 sequence is 16 residues long. Between the trimmed V and J ends, which lost 2 bases and 1 base, there was a span of 13 bases. Germline loops: CDR1 SGDLS, CDR2 YYNGEE. The CDR3 DNA sequence: TGTGCCAGCAGCGTTCCCCGCGGGGGTTCTGGAAACACCATATATTTT. Translation gives CASSVPRGGSGNTIYF.

This clonotype was observed at least ten times. The genes are TRBV7-2 and TRBJ2-3, with D perhaps being TRBD1 or TRBD2 (5 bases each). Germline assignment: CDR1 SGHTA and CDR2 FQGNSA. Trimming left V 2 bases short and J 1 base short, with 7 bases between. The CDR3 has 14 residues. The CDR3 is CASSLLGRTDTQYF. In DNA, the CDR3 is TGTGCCAGCAGCTTACTGGGACGCACAGATACGCAGTATTTT.

The chain joins TRBV7-2 to TRBJ1-2, with D possibly being TRBD1 (6 bases). With 1 base removed from V and 4 bases from J, the gap between germline ends came to 7 bases. This CDR3 has 13 residues. Germline lookup yields CDR1 SGHTA and CDR2 FQGNSA. Here the CDR3 DNA reads TGTGCCAGCAGCTTAGGGACAGCCTATGGCTACACCTTC. It specifies CASSLGTAYGYTF.

The chain recombines TRBV23-1 with TRBJ1-6; 9 bases align to TRBD1. TRBV23-1 is known as an ORF, though its function is uncertain. Germline trimming cut 6 bases from V and 9 bases from J; bases unmatched to any gene: 12. The CDR3 runs 16 residues. The DNA for the CDR3 is TGCGCCAGCAGCCTCACCCGGACAGGGGTCTTTTCACCCCTCCACTTT. Translating it yields CASSLTRTGVFSPLHF.

This clonotype was seen only once. The CDR3 sequence: CASSKGIRTLSYNEQFF. For the CDR3, the DNA is TGTGCCAGCAGCAAGGGGATACGGACTCTCTCCTACAATGAGCAGTTCTTC. The chain has TRBV5-4 and TRBJ2-1; either TRBD1 or TRBD2 may supply D (5 bases each). V lost 4 bases and J 0 bases, leaving 17 bases between the germline ends. The CDR3 spans 17 residues. Germline CDR1 SGHNT, CDR2 YYREEE (reference sequence).

This chain links TRBV5-4 with TRBJ2-3; TRBD2 agrees at 13 bases. Per the germline V gene, CDR1 is SGHNT and CDR2 is YYREEE (reference sequence). Losses at the gene ends were 2 bases for V and 2 bases for J; bases not matched to a gene: 8. The CDR3 has 18 residues. The CDR3 coding sequence is TGTGCCAGCAGCTTTTATTTAACTAGCGGGGGGGACACAGATACGCAGTATTTT. This sequence encodes CASSFYLTSGGDTDTQYF.

This clonotype was counted a few times. CDR3 amino acids: CASSSGTYEQYF. The CDR3 DNA follows: TGTGCCAGCAGTTCGGGAACCTACGAGCAGTACTTC. This chain uses TRBV28 with TRBJ2-7, with D perhaps TRBD2 (5 bases). This CDR3 contains 12 residues. The germline V gene has CDR1 MDHEN and CDR2 SYDVKM. Trimming pared 4 bases from V and 2 bases from J, leaving 6 bases between.

CDR3: CASSERPYEQYF. For the CDR3, the DNA is TGTGCCAGCAGTGAGAGGCCCTACGAGCAGTACTTC. This chain joins TRBV12-3 or TRBV12-4 and TRBJ2-7; no definite D call. The V and J ends lost 5 bases and 2 bases respectively, with 7 bases between them. This CDR3 is 12 amino acids long.

The chain links TRBV7-9 to TRBJ2-3, with D hard to call. Germline-derived CDR1 and CDR2 are SEHNR and FQNEAQ (reference sequence). Between the trimmed V and J ends, which lost 5 bases and 4 bases, there was a span of 13 bases. This CDR3 spans 14 amino acids. The CDR3 DNA reads TGTGCCAGCAGCCCCTCCGGGTGGGCAGATACGCAGTATTTT. Protein sequence: CASSPSGWADTQYF. Variable domain in full (rest from reference TRBV7-9 and TRBJ2-3): DTGVSQNPRHKITKRGQNVTFRCDPISEHNRLYWYRQTLGQGPEFLTYFQNEAQLEKSRLLSDRFSAERPKGSFSTLEIQRTEQGDSAMYLCASSPSGWADTQYFGPGTRLTVL.

The chain uses TRBV5-5 and TRBJ1-5, with D uncertain. Looked up from germline, CDR1 is SGHKS and CDR2 is YYEKEE (reference sequence). V was pared by 1 base and J by 4 bases, with 9 bases between. This CDR3 is built from 14 residues. CDR3 residues: CASSLFGGNQPQHF. The CDR3 DNA reads TGTGCCAGCAGCTTGTTCGGCGGGAATCAGCCCCAGCATTTT.

The J gene is TRBJ2-3, the V gene TRBV5-8; D unclear. Trimming removed 8 bases from V and 0 bases from J, with 13 bases in between. Germline V gives CDR1 SGHTS, CDR2 YDEGEE. The CDR3 sequence is 14 residues long. The CDR3 bases are TGTGCCAGTGAGCCCACCTATAGCACAGATACGCAGTATTTT. Protein sequence: CASEPTYSTDTQYF.

V usage is TRBV12-3 or TRBV12-4 and J usage is TRBJ1-1, with D hard to call. V was pared by 1 base and J by 7 bases, with 7 bases between. CDR3 size: 12 residues. This CDR3 reads CASSLVIHEAFF. The CDR3 DNA is TGTGCCAGCAGTTTAGTGATACATGAAGCTTTCTTT.

The chain couples TRBV29-1 to TRBJ2-3; D gene ambiguous. V dropped 0 bases and J dropped 4 bases, with 14 bases sitting between them. Germline CDR1 reads SQVTM; CDR2 reads ANQGSEA. The CDR3 covers 15 residues. Here the CDR3 reads CSVEDVPPSADTQYF. CDR3 nucleotide sequence: TGCAGCGTTGAAGATGTTCCCCCCAGTGCAGATACGCAGTATTTT.

The CDR3: CASSPRDRMYGYTF. In DNA, the CDR3 is TGTGCCAGCAGCCCCCGGGACCGAATGTATGGCTACACCTTC. The chain joins TRBV14 to TRBJ1-2; D may be TRBD1 (5 bases). This CDR3 is built from 14 residues. Germline V gives CDR1 SGHDN, CDR2 FVKESK. Trimming took off 4 bases at V and 5 bases at J, with 14 bases between the two ends.

V gene TRBV19 combines with J gene TRBJ1-1; D possibly corresponds to TRBD1 (5 bases). The CDR3 is made up of 14 amino acids. The germline V and J ends were trimmed by 5 bases and 4 bases, with 14 bases remaining between them. Germline V CDR1 and CDR2: LNHDA, SQIVND (reference sequence). The CDR3: CASSLKGSGTEAFF. The DNA of the CDR3 is TGTGCCAGTAGTCTGAAGGGGTCGGGCACTGAAGCTTTCTTT.

This clonotype was observed a handful of times. The chain uses TRBV5-8 and TRBJ2-7; either TRBD1 or TRBD2 may fit D (5 bases each). V lost 8 bases to trimming and J lost 2 bases, with 17 bases between them. This CDR3 comprises 14 residues. Per the germline V gene, CDR1 is SGHTS and CDR2 is YDEGEE. The CDR3 nucleotides read TGTGCCAGAGGGCTTCTCGAGGGGCCCTACGAGCAGTACTTC. Its translation is CARGLLEGPYEQYF.

The chain uses TRBV3-1 and TRBJ2-5; 9 bases align to TRBD2. The V gene's germline CDR1 is LGHDT and CDR2 YNNKEL (reference sequence). Germline trimming cut 2 bases from V and 3 bases from J; bases unmatched to any gene: 10. This CDR3 has 17 amino acids. The CDR3: CASSQMRAVAGEETQYF. Written as DNA, the CDR3 is TGTGCCAGCAGCCAAATGAGGGCGGTAGCGGGGGAAGAGACCCAGTACTTC.

In its sample, this clonotype was seen a few times. The chain combines TRBV7-9 with TRBJ2-5; TRBD1 agrees at 8 bases. Per the germline V gene, CDR1 is SEHNR and CDR2 is FQNEAQ (reference sequence). With V trimmed by 3 bases and J by 5 bases, 8 bases remained unmatched. CDR3 length: 15 residues. The chain's CDR3 is CASSLGPDRVETQYF. The CDR3 coding sequence is TGTGCCAGCAGCTTGGGACCGGACAGGGTCGAGACCCAGTACTTC.

V is TRBV4-1 and J is TRBJ1-1; 8 bases fit TRBD1. This CDR3 spans 14 amino acids. CDR1 MGHRA and CDR2 YSYEKL come from the germline V gene. Trimming cost V 4 bases and J 4 bases; bases outside gene matches: 5. CDR3 amino acids: CASSLTQGATEAFF. The CDR3 bases are TGCGCCAGCAGCCTTACTCAGGGGGCCACTGAAGCTTTCTTT.

The chain carries TRBV10-3 and TRBJ1-6, with D unresolved. Germline loops: CDR1 ENHRY, CDR2 SYGVKD. Trimming removed 0 bases at V and 2 bases at J, with 8 bases between. This CDR3 is 16 amino acids long. DNA for the CDR3: TGTGCCATCAGTGAGTCGGAGAGTGCCTATAATTCACCCCTCCACTTT. Its protein product is CAISESESAYNSPLHF.

The chain joins TRBV4-1 to TRBJ1-5; D ambiguous. V lost 0 bases to trimming and J lost 3 bases, with 9 bases between them. The CDR3 is 15 residues long. Germline lookup yields CDR1 MGHRA and CDR2 YSYEKL. The CDR3 is CASSQDVQTNQPQHF. The CDR3 DNA is TGCGCCAGCAGCCAAGATGTCCAGACCAATCAGCCCCAGCATTTT.

This clonotype was observed at least ten times. The V and J genes are TRBV7-9 and TRBJ1-5, with 9 nucleotides matching TRBD1. Germline V gene sequence: CDR1 SEHNR, CDR2 FQNEAQ (reference sequence). CDR3 length equals 14 residues. Trimming cost V 4 bases and J 6 bases; bases outside gene matches: 4. The CDR3 spells CASSYGQGSQPQHF. As DNA, the CDR3 is TGTGCCAGCAGCTATGGACAGGGGAGTCAGCCCCAGCATTTT. Using reference TRBV7-9 and TRBJ1-5 for the parts outside the CDR3, the full variable domain is DTGVSQNPRHKITKRGQNVTFRCDPISEHNRLYWYRQTLGQGPEFLTYFQNEAQLEKSRLLSDRFSAERPKGSFSTLEIQRTEQGDSAMYLCASSYGQGSQPQHFGDGTRLSIL.

The chain recombines TRBV6-1 with TRBJ2-7; D call uncertain. CDR3 length: 14 residues. Trimming pared 6 bases from V and 3 bases from J, leaving 15 bases between. CDR1 is MNHNS, CDR2 SASEGT, per germline. The CDR3 loop is CASRTRPGDYEQYF. The CDR3 region has the DNA TGTGCCAGCAGAACGCGTCCAGGAGACTACGAGCAGTACTTC.

The rearrangement links TRBV7-9 to TRBJ2-3; 9 bases align to TRBD2. The CDR3 has 15 residues. Unmatched junction bases numbered 3, after V lost 2 bases and J lost 3 bases. Germline assignment: CDR1 SEHNR and CDR2 FQNEAQ (reference sequence). The CDR3 loop reads CASSLSGGMTDTQYF. Written as DNA, the CDR3 is TGTGCCAGCAGCTTAAGCGGGGGGATGACAGATACGCAGTATTTT.

This clonotype was counted between two and nine times. The rearrangement uses TRBV11-2 and TRBJ2-7, with TRBD2 as a possible D gene (5 bases). Germline V gives CDR1 SGHAT, CDR2 FQNNGV. The CDR3 contains 17 residues. With 0 bases removed from V and 5 bases from J, the gap between germline ends came to 20 bases. As DNA, the CDR3 is TGTGCCAGCAGCTTAGATTGGACCCAGGCGGGCGGTCACGAGCAGTACTTC. This encodes CASSLDWTQAGGHEQYF.

This rearrangement joins TRBV19 to TRBJ2-7; perhaps TRBD1 as D (5 bases). This CDR3 is 15 amino acids long. Germline CDR1 and CDR2: LNHDA and SQIVND (reference sequence). Trimming shortened V by 5 bases and J by 2 bases, and 16 bases separated the two germline ends. The CDR3 here is CASSLTQGMAYEQYF. The CDR3 DNA follows: TGTGCCAGTAGTCTAACGCAGGGAATGGCCTACGAGCAGTACTTC.